Listed below are T cell receptor beta chains from one sample, sequenced in a study of neoadjuvant nivolumab and ipilimumab in lung cancer. Clones were read by immunoSEQ multiplex PCR, and TCRdb kept only the in-frame ones, dropping some. The table lists 30,000 to 35,000 clones, more than 85% of them singletons. Sequences were derived from peripheral blood, sampled after neoadjuvant nivolumab, alone or with ipilimumab, at or shortly before surgery. The receptors come from an adult with non-small cell lung cancer. Each CDR3 is given with its conserved first and last residue. Each record gives: CDR3 length, clone size, D gene, J gene, V gene, CDR3 protein, CDR3 DNA. A D gene is named only where the DNA matches it firmly. Some rows have no size entry. The others give once, few or many, or a class for an expanded clone.

len: 12
abundance: NA
d_gene: NA
j_gene: TRBJ1-2
v_gene: TRBV10-3
CDR3aa: CAISGTDYGYTF
CDR3nt: TGTGCCATCAGTGGGACAGACTATGGCTACACCTTC

len: 15
abundance: once
d_gene: NA
j_gene: TRBJ2-1
v_gene: TRBV4-1
CDR3aa: CASSPEGAFYNEQFF
CDR3nt: TGCGCCAGCAGCCCCGAAGGGGCCTTCTACAATGAGCAGTTCTTC

len: 16
abundance: NA
d_gene: NA
j_gene: TRBJ2-6
v_gene: TRBV5-6
CDR3aa: CASSLIGGAGANVLTF
CDR3nt: TGTGCCAGCAGCTTGATTGGGGGCGCTGGGGCCAACGTCCTGACTTTC

len: 16
abundance: NA
d_gene: TRBD2
j_gene: TRBJ2-1
v_gene: TRBV5-1
CDR3aa: CASSWTLAGRSDEQFF
CDR3nt: TGCGCCAGCAGCTGGACCCTAGCGGGAAGAAGCGATGAGCAGTTCTTC

len: 18
abundance: once
d_gene: NA
j_gene: TRBJ1-1
v_gene: TRBV4-1
CDR3aa: CASSQPLTRAPANTEAFF
CDR3nt: TGCGCCAGCAGCCAGCCTTTAACGCGCGCCCCCGCAAACACTGAAGCTTTCTTT

len: 15
abundance: once
d_gene: TRBD1
j_gene: TRBJ1-2
v_gene: TRBV27
CDR3aa: CASSYRGQNNYGYTF
CDR3nt: TGTGCCAGCAGTTACAGGGGGCAGAATAACTATGGCTACACCTTC

len: 11
abundance: NA
d_gene: NA
j_gene: TRBJ2-5
v_gene: TRBV11-2
CDR3aa: CASSDGVTQYF
CDR3nt: TGTGCCAGCAGTGATGGCGTGACCCAGTACTTC

len: 14
abundance: NA
d_gene: NA
j_gene: TRBJ2-3
v_gene: TRBV4-1
CDR3aa: CASSQEGWVDTQYF
CDR3nt: TGCGCCAGCAGCCAAGAGGGATGGGTTGATACGCAGTATTTT

len: 14
abundance: NA
d_gene: NA
j_gene: TRBJ1-1
v_gene: TRBV2
CDR3aa: CASSRRGGNTEAFF
CDR3nt: TGTGCCAGCAGCCGGAGGGGAGGAAACACTGAAGCTTTCTTT

len: 13
abundance: NA
d_gene: NA
j_gene: TRBJ1-1
v_gene: TRBV11-2
CDR3aa: CASSFPSGSGAFF
CDR3nt: TGTGCCAGCAGCTTCCCCTCAGGGAGCGGAGCTTTCTTT

len: 15
abundance: NA
d_gene: NA
j_gene: TRBJ2-3
v_gene: TRBV7-8
CDR3aa: CASTFDLGFTDTQYF
CDR3nt: TGTGCCAGCACCTTCGATTTAGGCTTCACAGATACGCAGTATTTT

len: 15
abundance: NA
d_gene: TRBD1
j_gene: TRBJ2-6
v_gene: TRBV6-5
CDR3aa: CASSHRQGWANVLTF
CDR3nt: TGTGCCAGCAGTCATCGACAGGGGTGGGCCAACGTCCTGACTTTC

len: 9
abundance: NA
d_gene: NA
j_gene: TRBJ1-2
v_gene: TRBV20-1
CDR3aa: CSALPGYTF
CDR3nt: TGCAGTGCCCTACCCGGCTACACCTTC